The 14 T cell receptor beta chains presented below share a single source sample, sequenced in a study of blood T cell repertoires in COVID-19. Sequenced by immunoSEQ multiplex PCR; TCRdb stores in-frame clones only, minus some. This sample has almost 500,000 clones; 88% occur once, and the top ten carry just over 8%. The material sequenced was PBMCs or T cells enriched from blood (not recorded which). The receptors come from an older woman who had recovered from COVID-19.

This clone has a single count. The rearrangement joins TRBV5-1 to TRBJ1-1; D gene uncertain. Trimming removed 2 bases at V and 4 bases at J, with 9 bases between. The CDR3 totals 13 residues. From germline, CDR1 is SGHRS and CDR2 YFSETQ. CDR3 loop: CASSFGVGTEAFF. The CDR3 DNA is TGCGCCAGCAGCTTCGGGGTTGGCACTGAAGCTTTCTTT.

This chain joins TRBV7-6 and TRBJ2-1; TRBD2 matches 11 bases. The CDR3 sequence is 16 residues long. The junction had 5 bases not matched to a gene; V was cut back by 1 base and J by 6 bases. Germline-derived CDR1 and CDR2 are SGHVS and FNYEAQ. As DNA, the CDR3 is TGTGCCAGCAGCTTAGTCCAGGGACTAGCGGTCAATGAGCAGTTCTTC. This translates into CASSLVQGLAVNEQFF.

CDR3 residues: CASAGGTSGGREQFF. Here the CDR3 DNA reads TGTGCCAGCGCTGGCGGGACTAGCGGGGGGCGTGAGCAGTTCTTC. The genes are TRBV6-5 and TRBJ2-1, with 15 bases lining up with TRBD2. Germline V gives CDR1 MNHEY, CDR2 SVGAGI. This CDR3 has 15 amino acids. Trimming at V came to 8 bases and at J to 9 bases, leaving 8 bases not matched to a gene.

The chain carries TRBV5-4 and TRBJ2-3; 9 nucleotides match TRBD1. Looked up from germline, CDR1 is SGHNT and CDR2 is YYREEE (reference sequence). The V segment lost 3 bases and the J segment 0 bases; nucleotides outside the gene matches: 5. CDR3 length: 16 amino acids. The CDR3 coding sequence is TGTGCCAGCAGCTCCGGCGGACAGGGGAGCACAGATACGCAGTATTTT. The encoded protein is CASSSGGQGSTDTQYF.

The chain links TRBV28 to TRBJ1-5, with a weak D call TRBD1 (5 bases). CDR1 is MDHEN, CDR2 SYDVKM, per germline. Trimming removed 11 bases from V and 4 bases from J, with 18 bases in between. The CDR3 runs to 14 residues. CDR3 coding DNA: TGTGCCGGCATGAGCGGGGGTTTAAATCAGCCCCAGCATTTT. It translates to CAGMSGGLNQPQHF.

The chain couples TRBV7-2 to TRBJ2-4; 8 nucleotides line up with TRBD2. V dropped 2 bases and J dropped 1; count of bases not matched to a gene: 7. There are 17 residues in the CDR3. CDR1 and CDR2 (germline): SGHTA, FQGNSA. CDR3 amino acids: CASSLNSGGRAKNIQYF. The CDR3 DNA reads TGTGCCAGCAGCTTAAACTCGGGGGGGCGGGCCAAAAACATTCAGTACTTC.

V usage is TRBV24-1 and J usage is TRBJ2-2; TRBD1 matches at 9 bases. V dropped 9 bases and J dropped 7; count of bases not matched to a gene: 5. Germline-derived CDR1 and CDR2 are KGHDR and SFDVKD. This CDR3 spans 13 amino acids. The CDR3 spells CATGTGPGGELFF. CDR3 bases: TGTGCCACCGGGACAGGGCCTGGCGGGGAGCTGTTTTTT.

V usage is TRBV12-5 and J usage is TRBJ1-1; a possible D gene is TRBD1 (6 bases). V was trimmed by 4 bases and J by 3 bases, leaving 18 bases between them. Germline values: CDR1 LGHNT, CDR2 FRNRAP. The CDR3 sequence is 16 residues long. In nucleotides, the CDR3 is TGTGCTAGTGGTTGGCCTTATACAGGGAGGGACACTGAAGCTTTCTTT. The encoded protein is CASGWPYTGRDTEAFF.

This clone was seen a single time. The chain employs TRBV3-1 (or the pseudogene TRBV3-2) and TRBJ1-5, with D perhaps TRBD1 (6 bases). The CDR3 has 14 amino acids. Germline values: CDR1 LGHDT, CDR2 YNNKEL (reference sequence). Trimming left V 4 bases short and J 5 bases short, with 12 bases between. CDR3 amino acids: CASSLGQIHQPQHF. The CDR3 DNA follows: TGTGCCAGCAGCCTTGGACAGATCCATCAGCCCCAGCATTTT.

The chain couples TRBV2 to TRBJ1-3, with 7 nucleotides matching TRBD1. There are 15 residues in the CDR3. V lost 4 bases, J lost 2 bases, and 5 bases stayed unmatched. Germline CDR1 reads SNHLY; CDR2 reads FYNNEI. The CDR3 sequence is CASSAGTEPGNTIYF. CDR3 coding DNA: TGTGCCAGCAGTGCGGGGACAGAGCCTGGAAACACCATATATTTT.

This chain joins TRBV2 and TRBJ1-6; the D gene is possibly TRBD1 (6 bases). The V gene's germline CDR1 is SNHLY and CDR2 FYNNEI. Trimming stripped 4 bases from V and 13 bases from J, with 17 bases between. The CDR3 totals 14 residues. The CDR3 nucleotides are TGTGCCAGCAGTGGGGGGACACCCCTTTCGCCCCTCCACTTT. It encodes CASSGGTPLSPLHF.

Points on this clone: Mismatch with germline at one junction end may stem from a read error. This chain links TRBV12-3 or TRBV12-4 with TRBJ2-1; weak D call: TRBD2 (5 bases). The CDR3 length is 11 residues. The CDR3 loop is CASSFSLATVF. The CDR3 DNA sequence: TGTGCCAGCAGTTTCTCGCTAGCTACGGTCTTC.

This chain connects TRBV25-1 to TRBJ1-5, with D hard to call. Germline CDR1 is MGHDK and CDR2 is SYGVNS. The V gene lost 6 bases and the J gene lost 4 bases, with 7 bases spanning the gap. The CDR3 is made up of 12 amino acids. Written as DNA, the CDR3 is TGTGCCAGCAGACCGGAGAATCAGCCCCAGCATTTT. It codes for CASRPENQPQHF. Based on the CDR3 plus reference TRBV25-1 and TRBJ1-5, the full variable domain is EADIYQTPRYLVIGTGKKITLECSQTMGHDKMYWYQQDPGMELHLIHYSYGVNSTEKGDLSSESTVSRIRTEHFPLTLESARPSHTSQYLCASRPENQPQHFGDGTRLSIL.

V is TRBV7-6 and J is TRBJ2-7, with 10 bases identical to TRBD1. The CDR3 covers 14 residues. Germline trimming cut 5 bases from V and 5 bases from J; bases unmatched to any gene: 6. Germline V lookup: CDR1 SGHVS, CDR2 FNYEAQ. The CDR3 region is CASSMTGGSDEQYF. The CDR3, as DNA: TGTGCCAGCAGCATGACAGGGGGCAGTGACGAGCAGTACTTC.